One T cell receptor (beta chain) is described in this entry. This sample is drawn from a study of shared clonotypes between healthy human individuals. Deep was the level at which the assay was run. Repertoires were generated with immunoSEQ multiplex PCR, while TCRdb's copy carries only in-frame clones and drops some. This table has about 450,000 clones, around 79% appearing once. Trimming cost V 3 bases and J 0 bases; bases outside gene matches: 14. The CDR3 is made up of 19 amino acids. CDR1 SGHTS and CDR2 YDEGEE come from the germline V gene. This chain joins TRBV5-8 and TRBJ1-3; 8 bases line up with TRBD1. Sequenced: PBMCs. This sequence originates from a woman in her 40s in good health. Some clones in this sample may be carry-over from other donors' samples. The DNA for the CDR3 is TGTGCCAGCAGCTCGTTGGGGACAGGAGATCTCCACTCTGGAAACACCATATATTTT. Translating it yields CASSSLGTGDLHSGNTIYF.